Sequencing of this TCR beta chain was carried out in a study of T cells in Graves' hyperthyroidism and ophthalmopathy. Whole-study context: Peripheral blood was acquired at first diagnosis, ahead of any therapy whatsoever.

This CDR3 is built from 12 residues. Losses at the gene ends were 10 bases for V and 2 bases for J; bases not matched to a gene: 4. Germline loops: CDR1 SNHLY, CDR2 FYNNEI. This clonotype was seen at least ten times. What it recognizes is unknown. It was considered stable Graves' hyperthyroidism when ophthalmopathy did not progress within 18 months. A roughly 9.7 ml volume of fresh peripheral blood provided the PBMCs. There were TCR beta CDR3 regions amplified from RNA transcripts. HTBI primers drove first-round RT-PCR of the TCR CDR3. TCRdb itself ran the multiplex PCR reads through MiXCR, one entry per CDR3 protein. The table records around 400,000 distinct CDR3 sequences, roughly 25% of them present only once. General study findings and limits: Clonotypes that were expanded in thyroid above 0.001 mostly appeared in blood too.

Source material: blood. This receptor was taken from a man aged 45 to 65 with Graves' hyperthyroidism. The chain employs TRBV2 and TRBJ2-7; 8 bases map to TRBD2. The CDR3 loop is CATGTRAYEQYF. CDR3 nucleotides: TGTGCCACCGGGACTAGAGCCTACGAGCAGTACTTC.